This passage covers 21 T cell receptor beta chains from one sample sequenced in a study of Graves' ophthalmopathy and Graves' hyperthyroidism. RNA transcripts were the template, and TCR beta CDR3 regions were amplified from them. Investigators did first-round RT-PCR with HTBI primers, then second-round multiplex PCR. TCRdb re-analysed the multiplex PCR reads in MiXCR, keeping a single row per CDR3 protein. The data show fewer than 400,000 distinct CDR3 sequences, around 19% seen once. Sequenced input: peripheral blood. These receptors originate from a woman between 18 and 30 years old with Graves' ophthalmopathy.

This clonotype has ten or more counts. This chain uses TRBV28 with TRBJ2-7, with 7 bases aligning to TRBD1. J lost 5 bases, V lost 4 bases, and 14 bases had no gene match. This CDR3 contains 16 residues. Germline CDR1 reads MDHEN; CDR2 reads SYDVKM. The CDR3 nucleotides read TGTGCCAGCAGTTCCCAACGACAGGGAATTAACCACGAGCAGTACTTC. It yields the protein CASSSQRQGINHEQYF. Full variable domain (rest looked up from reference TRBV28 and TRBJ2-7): DVKVTQSSRYLVKRTGEKVFLECVQDMDHENMFWYRQDPGLGLRLIYFSYDVKMKEKGDIPEGYSVSREKKERFSLILESASTNQTSMYLCASSSQRQGINHEQYFGPGTRLTVT.

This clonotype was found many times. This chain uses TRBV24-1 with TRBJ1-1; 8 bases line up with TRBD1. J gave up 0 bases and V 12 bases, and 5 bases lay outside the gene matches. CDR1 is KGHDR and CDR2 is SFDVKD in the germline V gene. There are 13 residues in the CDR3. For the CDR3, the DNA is TGTGCCCCCCAGGGGGCCTTGAACACTGAAGCTTTCTTT. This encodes CAPQGALNTEAFF.

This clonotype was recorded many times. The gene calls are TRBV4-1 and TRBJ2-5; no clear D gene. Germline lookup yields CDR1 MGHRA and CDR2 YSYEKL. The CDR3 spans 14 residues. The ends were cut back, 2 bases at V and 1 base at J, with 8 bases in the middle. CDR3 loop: CASSQFQVQETQYF. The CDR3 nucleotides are TGCGCCAGCAGCCAATTCCAGGTCCAAGAGACCCAGTACTTC.

In DNA form, the CDR3 reads TGTGCCACCAGCAGAGAACAAGGCAGCCTTCGGGAGACCCAGTACTTC. This sequence encodes CATSREQGSLRETQYF. This sequence joins TRBV15 and TRBJ2-5; no clear D. This CDR3 has 16 residues. The ends were cut back, 0 bases at V and 5 bases at J, with 16 bases in the middle. Germline V gene data show CDR1 as LNHNV and CDR2 as YYDKDF (reference sequence).

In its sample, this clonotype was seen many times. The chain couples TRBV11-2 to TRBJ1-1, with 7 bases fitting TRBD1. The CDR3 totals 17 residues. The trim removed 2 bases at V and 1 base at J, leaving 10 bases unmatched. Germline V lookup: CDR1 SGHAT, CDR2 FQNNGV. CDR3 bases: TGTGCCAGCAGCTTAAGGGGGGCAGGGGGGAGGAACACTGAAGCTTTCTTT. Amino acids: CASSLRGAGGRNTEAFF.

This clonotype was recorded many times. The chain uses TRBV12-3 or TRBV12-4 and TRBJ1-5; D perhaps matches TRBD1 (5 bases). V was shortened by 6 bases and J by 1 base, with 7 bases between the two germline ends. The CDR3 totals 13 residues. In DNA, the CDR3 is TGTGCCAGCAGGAGACAGAGCAATCAGCCCCAGCATTTT. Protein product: CASRRQSNQPQHF.

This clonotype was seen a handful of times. CDR3: CASTLPGTEAFF. The CDR3 DNA follows: TGTGCCAGCACCCTTCCCGGGACTGAAGCTTTCTTT. The genes are TRBV12-3 or TRBV12-4 and TRBJ1-1; no clear D gene. V lost 7 bases and J lost 5, with 11 bases in between. The CDR3 contains 12 residues.

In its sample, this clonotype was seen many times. CDR3 amino acids: CASSLGSPRGHNGYTF. CDR3 coding DNA: TGTGCCAGCAGTTTAGGTTCCCCAAGGGGCCATAATGGCTACACCTTC. The chain employs TRBV12-3 or TRBV12-4 and TRBJ1-2; TRBD1 is a possible D gene (5 bases). V was trimmed by 1 base and J by 6 bases, leaving 18 bases between them. There are 16 residues in the CDR3.

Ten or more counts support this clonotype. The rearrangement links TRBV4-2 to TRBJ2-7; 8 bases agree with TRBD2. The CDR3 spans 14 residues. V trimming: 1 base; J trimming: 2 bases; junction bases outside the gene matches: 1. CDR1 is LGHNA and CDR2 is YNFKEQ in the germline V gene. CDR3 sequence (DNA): TGTGCCAGCAGCCAAGTAGCGGGGCCCTACGAGCAGTACTTC. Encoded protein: CASSQVAGPYEQYF.

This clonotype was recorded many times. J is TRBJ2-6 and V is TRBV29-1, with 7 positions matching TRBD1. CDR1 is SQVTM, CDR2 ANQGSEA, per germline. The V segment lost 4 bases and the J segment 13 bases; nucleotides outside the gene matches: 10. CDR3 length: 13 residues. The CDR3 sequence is CSVGETGSLVLTF. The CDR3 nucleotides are TGCAGCGTTGGTGAGACAGGGTCGCTTGTCCTGACTTTC.

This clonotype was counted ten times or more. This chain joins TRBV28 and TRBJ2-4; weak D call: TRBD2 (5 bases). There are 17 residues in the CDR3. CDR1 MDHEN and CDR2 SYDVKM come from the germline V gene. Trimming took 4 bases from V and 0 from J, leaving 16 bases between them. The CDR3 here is CASSSPGFLLAKNIQYF. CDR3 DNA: TGTGCCAGCAGTTCACCGGGATTTCTTTTAGCCAAAAACATTCAGTACTTC.

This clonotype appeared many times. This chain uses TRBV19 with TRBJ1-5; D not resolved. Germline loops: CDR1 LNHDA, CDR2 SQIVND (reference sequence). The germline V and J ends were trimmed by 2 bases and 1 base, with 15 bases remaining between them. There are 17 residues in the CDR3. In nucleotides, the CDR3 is TGTGCCAGTAGTATAAAGGACGGCTTCATGAGCAATCAGCCCCAGCATTTT. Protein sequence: CASSIKDGFMSNQPQHF.

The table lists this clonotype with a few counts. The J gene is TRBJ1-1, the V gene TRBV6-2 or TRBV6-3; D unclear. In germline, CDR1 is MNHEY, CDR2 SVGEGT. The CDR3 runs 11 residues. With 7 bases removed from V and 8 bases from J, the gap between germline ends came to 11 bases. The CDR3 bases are TGTGCCAGCATCCTAAACAGAGAAGCTTTCTTT. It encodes CASILNREAFF.

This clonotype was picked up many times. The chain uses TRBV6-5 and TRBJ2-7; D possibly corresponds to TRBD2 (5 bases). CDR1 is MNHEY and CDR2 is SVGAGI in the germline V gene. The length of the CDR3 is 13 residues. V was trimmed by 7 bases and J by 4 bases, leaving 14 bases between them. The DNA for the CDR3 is TGTGCCAGCACCCCCATCGGGGAATACGAGCAGTACTTC. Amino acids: CASTPIGEYEQYF.

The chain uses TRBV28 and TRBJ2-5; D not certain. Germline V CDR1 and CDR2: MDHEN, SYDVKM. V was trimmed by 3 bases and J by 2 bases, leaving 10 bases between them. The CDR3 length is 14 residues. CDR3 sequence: CASSFSRLQETQYF. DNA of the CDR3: TGTGCCAGCAGTTTTAGCAGATTGCAAGAGACCCAGTACTTC.

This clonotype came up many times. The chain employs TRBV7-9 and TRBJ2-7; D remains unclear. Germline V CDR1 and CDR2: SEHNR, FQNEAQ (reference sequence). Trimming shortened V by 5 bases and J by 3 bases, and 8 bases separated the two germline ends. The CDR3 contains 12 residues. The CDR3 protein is CASSPVNYEQYF. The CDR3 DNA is TGTGCCAGCAGCCCAGTTAACTACGAGCAGTACTTC.

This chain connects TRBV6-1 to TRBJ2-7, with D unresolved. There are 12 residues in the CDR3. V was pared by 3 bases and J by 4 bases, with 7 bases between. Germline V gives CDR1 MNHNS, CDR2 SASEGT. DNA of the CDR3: TGTGCCAGCAGTGATATGAGATACGAGCAGTACTTC. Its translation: CASSDMRYEQYF.

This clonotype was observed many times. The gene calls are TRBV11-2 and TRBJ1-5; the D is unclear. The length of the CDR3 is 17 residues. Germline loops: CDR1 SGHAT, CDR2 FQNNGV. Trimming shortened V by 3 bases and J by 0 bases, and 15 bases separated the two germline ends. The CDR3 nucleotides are TGTGCCAGCAGCTTCGTGGCCTCCCAACATAGCAATCAGCCCCAGCATTTT. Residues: CASSFVASQHSNQPQHF.

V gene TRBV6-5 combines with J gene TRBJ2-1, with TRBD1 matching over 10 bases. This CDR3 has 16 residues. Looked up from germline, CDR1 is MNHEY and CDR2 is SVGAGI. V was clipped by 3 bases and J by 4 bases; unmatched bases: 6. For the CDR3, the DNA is TGTGCCAGCAGTTATTTACCGGGACAGGGGTACAATGAGCAGTTCTTC. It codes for CASSYLPGQGYNEQFF.

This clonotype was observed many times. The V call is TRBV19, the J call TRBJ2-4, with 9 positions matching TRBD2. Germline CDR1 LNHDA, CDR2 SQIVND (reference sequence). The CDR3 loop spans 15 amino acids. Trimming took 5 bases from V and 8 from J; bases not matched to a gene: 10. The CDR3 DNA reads TGTGCCAGTAGTCCGCGGGGGGGACTAGAGGACATTCAGTACTTC. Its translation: CASSPRGGLEDIQYF.

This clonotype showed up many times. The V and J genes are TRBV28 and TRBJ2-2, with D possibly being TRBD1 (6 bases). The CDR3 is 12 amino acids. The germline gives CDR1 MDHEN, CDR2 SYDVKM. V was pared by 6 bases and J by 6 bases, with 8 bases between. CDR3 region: CASSTGSGELFF. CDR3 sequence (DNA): TGTGCCAGCAGCACAGGGTCCGGGGAGCTGTTTTTT.